The 7 T cell receptor beta chains below were found in one sample sequenced in a study of early T cells in non-severe SARS-CoV-2 infection. TCRdb reprocessed the 5' RACE reads via MiXCR and lists one record per CDR3 protein. The sample contains some 57,000 distinct CDR3 sequences, 9.3% of which appear only once. The source material was whole blood. The receptors come from an adult who was a healthcare worker with PCR-confirmed SARS-CoV-2 infection or an uninfected control (not recorded which).

Many counts were recorded for this clonotype. The CDR3 DNA sequence: TGTGCCAGCAGCTTTACGATCGTGACAGGACGTACTGAAGCTTTCTTT. Translating it yields CASSFTIVTGRTEAFF. J is TRBJ1-1 and V is TRBV7-8, with D perhaps matching TRBD1 (6 bases). Germline CDR1 is SGHVS and CDR2 is FQNEAQ. The ends were cut back, 3 bases at V and 5 bases at J, with 19 bases in the middle. The CDR3 is 16 amino acids.

This clonotype was observed many times. The rearrangement links TRBV11-2 to TRBJ2-3; D remains ambiguous. The germline CDR1 and CDR2 sequences are SGHAT and FQNNGV. Trimming stripped 0 bases from V and 4 bases from J, with 11 bases between. CDR3 size: 15 residues. CDR3 sequence (DNA): TGTGCCAGCAGCTTAGAGGTATTGCGGTCAGATACGCAGTATTTT. It encodes CASSLEVLRSDTQYF. The variable domain in full, completed from reference TRBV11-2 and TRBJ2-3, reads EAGVAQSPRYKIIEKRQSVAFWCNPISGHATLYWYQQILGQGPKLLIQFQNNGVVDDSQLPKDRFSAERLKGVDSTLKIQPAKLEDSAVYLCASSLEVLRSDTQYFGPGTRLTVL.

This clonotype was observed many times. The chain links TRBV10-2 to TRBJ2-3, with D uncertain. Germline values: CDR1 WSHSY, CDR2 SAAADI. This CDR3 has 16 amino acids. Trimming pared 0 bases from V and 1 base from J, leaving 11 bases between. The CDR3 sequence: CASSESGLPGTDTQYF. The DNA of the CDR3 is TGCGCCAGCAGTGAGTCTGGGCTTCCCGGCACAGATACGCAGTATTTT.

Ten or more counts support this clonotype. The rearrangement links TRBV3-1 to TRBJ2-5; D is uncertain. Between the trimmed V and J ends, which lost 5 bases and 2 bases, there was a span of 12 bases. This CDR3 is built from 14 residues. Germline assignment: CDR1 LGHDT and CDR2 YNNKEL (reference sequence). CDR3 amino acids: CASSYRGPQETQYF. Written as DNA, the CDR3 is TGTGCCAGCAGCTACCGCGGCCCACAAGAGACCCAGTACTTC.

This clonotype was seen many times. V and J are TRBV10-3 and TRBJ1-2; D possibly corresponds to TRBD1 (5 bases). The CDR3 contains 14 residues. Germline V CDR1 and CDR2: ENHRY, SYGVKD. Trimming cost V 0 bases and J 7 bases, with 12 bases left between them. CDR3: CAISESIAGLGYTF. In nucleotides, the CDR3 is TGTGCCATCAGTGAGTCGATAGCAGGGCTTGGCTACACCTTC.

This clonotype was recorded at least ten times. The chain employs TRBV12-3 or TRBV12-4 and TRBJ2-2; 9 nucleotides match TRBD1. The CDR3 has 16 residues. J was trimmed by 4 bases and V by 8 bases; bases with no gene match: 11. The CDR3 here is CASSSLRDRVTGELFF. CDR3 nucleotide sequence: TGTGCCAGCTCCTCTCTCCGGGACAGGGTCACCGGGGAGCTGTTTTTT.

This clonotype was recorded many times. DNA for the CDR3: TGCGCCAGCAGCCCCCTCCCTGGGGGGGAGCCTCCCTACGAGCAGTACTTC. Amino acid sequence: CASSPLPGGEPPYEQYF. The chain combines TRBV4-1 with TRBJ2-7, with 7 positions matching TRBD2. The V segment lost 4 bases and the J segment 2 bases; nucleotides outside the gene matches: 14. Germline-derived CDR1 and CDR2 are MGHRA and YSYEKL. The length of the CDR3 is 17 residues.